Presented here are 10 T cell receptor beta chains from one specimen sequenced in a study of neurological immune-mediated disorders. TCRdb re-called the 5' RACE reads through MiXCR, storing one row per CDR3 protein. The data contain 15,000 to 20,000 distinct CDR3 sequences, around 28% of them seen just once; the ten biggest clones take up roughly a third. The source material was PBMCs. These TCRs come from a man aged 45-60 years with HTLV-1-associated myelopathy (HAM/TSP).

The CDR3 region is CATSGSNTGELFF. The CDR3 DNA reads TGTGCCACCAGTGGGTCGAACACCGGGGAGCTGTTTTTT. The V and J genes are TRBV24-1 and TRBJ2-2; D call uncertain. V was pared by 5 bases and J by 0 bases, with 3 bases between. This CDR3 region has 13 residues. Germline V gene lookup returns CDR1 KGHDR and CDR2 SFDVKD.

This clonotype has a count of ten or more. This chain joins TRBV29-1 and TRBJ2-5, with 7 bases matching TRBD2. The V and J ends lost 3 bases and 5 bases, in that order; junction bases with no gene match: 0. This CDR3 contains 11 residues. CDR1 is SQVTM, CDR2 ANQGSEA, per germline. In DNA, the CDR3 is TGCAGCGTTGAGCGGGGGGAGACCCAGTACTTC. Translation: CSVERGETQYF.

In this sample, this clonotype turned up many times. The genes are TRBV20-1 and TRBJ2-5; 7 bases align to TRBD2. Germline CDR1 and CDR2: DFQATT and SNEGSKA (reference sequence). V gave up 5 bases and J gave up 4 bases; unmatched junction bases: 7. The CDR3 sequence is 13 residues long. As DNA, the CDR3 is TGCAGTGCTGCCGGGACTACGTCAGAGACCCAGTACTTC. This codes for CSAAGTTSETQYF.

This clonotype was picked up a small number of times. The gene calls are TRBV5-1 and TRBJ2-7, with 10 bases aligning to TRBD2. Losses at the gene ends were 3 bases for V and 5 bases for J; bases not matched to a gene: 8. This CDR3 spans 15 amino acids. Germline V CDR1 and CDR2: SGHRS, YFSETQ. The CDR3 DNA reads TGCGCCAGCAGCTCTCGCCTAGCGGGAGACCACGAGCAGTACTTC. Translated: CASSSRLAGDHEQYF.

This clonotype has ten or more counts. The chain uses TRBV19 and TRBJ2-1, with TRBD2 as a possible D gene (6 bases). Germline V gene sequence: CDR1 LNHDA, CDR2 SQIVND (reference sequence). The length of the CDR3 is 14 residues. With 3 bases removed from V and 7 bases from J, the gap between germline ends came to 13 bases. DNA for the CDR3: TGTGCCAGTAGTATTACGCTAGCGTCGAATGAGCAGTTCTTC. It is translated as CASSITLASNEQFF.

This chain joins TRBV3-1 and TRBJ2-3, with TRBD2 matching over 13 bases. CDR1 and CDR2 (germline): LGHDT, YNNKEL (reference sequence). This CDR3 region has 16 residues. V lost 2 bases, J lost 5 bases, and 4 bases stayed unmatched. CDR3 in DNA: TGTGCCAGCAGCCAACGGACTAGCGGGGGCAGAGATACGCAGTATTTT. Amino acids: CASSQRTSGGRDTQYF.

The chain carries TRBV7-3 and TRBJ2-1; 12 bases match TRBD2. Germline assignment: CDR1 SGHTA and CDR2 FQGTGA. CDR3 length: 16 amino acids. Trimming took 4 bases from V and 6 from J; bases not matched to a gene: 7. CDR3 amino acids: CASSWGLAGPFNEQFF. The CDR3 DNA reads TGTGCCAGCAGCTGGGGACTAGCGGGCCCTTTCAATGAGCAGTTCTTC.

In its sample, this clonotype is medium-sized (0.01 to 0.1%). One junction end does not reproduce the germline sequence, and a read error may be involved. The J gene is TRBJ1-1, the V gene TRBV29-1; tentative D call: TRBD1 (5 bases). The germline V gene has CDR1 SQVTM and CDR2 ANQGSEA. The CDR3 runs 9 residues. CDR3 in DNA: TGCAGCGTTGATCAGGGACGGGAGTTT. As protein: CSVDQGREF. The entire variable domain, with the rest obtained from reference TRBV29-1 and TRBJ1-1, is as follows: SAVISQKPSRDICQRGTSLTIQCQVDSQVTMMFWYRQQPGQSLTLIATANQGSEATYESGFVIDKFPISRPNLTFSTLTVSNMSPEDSSIYLCSVDQGREFGQGTRLTVV.

Only a few counts were recorded for this clonotype. The chain couples TRBV27 to TRBJ2-2; 10 nucleotides match TRBD1. CDR1 MNHEY and CDR2 SMNVEV come from the germline V gene (reference sequence). The CDR3 runs 15 residues. Trimming took 5 bases from V and 7 from J; bases not matched to a gene: 7. Here the CDR3 DNA reads TGTGCCAGCAGTCAGAGGACAGGGGGAATCGGGGAGCTGTTTTTT. This sequence encodes CASSQRTGGIGELFF.

This chain joins TRBV20-1 and TRBJ1-5; the match to TRBD1 covers 8 bases. CDR1 is DFQATT and CDR2 is SNEGSKA in the germline V gene (reference sequence). This CDR3 is 12 amino acids long. J lost 7 bases, V lost 4 bases, and 3 bases had no gene match. This chain's CDR3 is CSATGGSQPQHF. CDR3 nucleotides: TGCAGTGCTACAGGGGGCAGCCAGCCCCAGCATTTT.